Each of the 25 T cell receptor beta chains below was sequenced from the same sample in a study of blood T cell repertoires in COVID-19. The method was immunoSEQ multiplex PCR; TCRdb's version includes in-frame clones alone and lacks a portion of them. The sample yields about 31,000 clones, roughly 88% seen once. The specimen sequenced was peripheral blood. The receptors here all came from a man aged 55-75 years with COVID-19, enrolled during active disease.

As DNA, the CDR3 is TGCAGCGTTGCGGGGGGTAGCGGATACCAAGAGACCCAGTACTTC. As protein: CSVAGGSGYQETQYF. V usage is TRBV29-1 and J usage is TRBJ2-5, with TRBD2 matching over 7 bases. The CDR3 extends over 15 amino acids. The ends lost 4 bases at V and 0 bases at J; junction bases unmatched: 8. Germline V gene sequence: CDR1 SQVTM, CDR2 ANQGSEA.

The chain links TRBV9 to TRBJ1-3, with D maybe TRBD1 (6 bases). Germline V gene sequence: CDR1 SGDLS, CDR2 YYNGEE. Trimming left V 4 bases short and J 1 base short, with 18 bases between. This CDR3 has 17 residues. In DNA, the CDR3 is TGTGCCAGCAGCCCTAGTGGGACACAAATTTCTGGAAACACCATATATTTT. It codes for CASSPSGTQISGNTIYF. The whole variable domain, remainder taken from reference TRBV9 and TRBJ1-3, is DSGVTQTPKHLITATGQRVTLRCSPRSGDLSVYWYQQSLDQGLQFLIQYYNGEERAKGNILERFSAQQFPDLHSELNLSSLELGDSALYFCASSPSGTQISGNTIYFGEGSWLTVV.

V usage is TRBV6-1 and J usage is TRBJ1-2, with TRBD1 matching over 9 bases. The V segment lost 0 bases and the J segment 4 bases; nucleotides outside the gene matches: 6. The CDR3 consists of 16 residues. Germline V gene data show CDR1 as MNHNS and CDR2 as SASEGT. The CDR3 reads CASSEAGGQGRYGYTF. The DNA for the CDR3 is TGTGCCAGCAGTGAAGCGGGGGGACAGGGCCGCTATGGCTACACCTTC.

V is TRBV6-6 and J is TRBJ2-3; 7 positions agree with TRBD2. J was trimmed by 13 bases and V by 4 bases; bases with no gene match: 8. This CDR3 is 12 amino acids long. The germline V gene encodes CDR1 MNHNY and CDR2 SVGAGI (reference sequence). CDR3 in amino acids: CASSSGGRTKYF. CDR3 DNA sequence: TGTGCCAGCAGTTCCGGCGGGAGAACTAAGTATTTT.

The chain recombines TRBV3-1 (or the pseudogene TRBV3-2) with TRBJ2-3; 9 bases map to TRBD1. There are 14 residues in the CDR3. The V gene end was trimmed by 8 bases and the J gene end by 5 bases; junction bases not matched to a gene: 8. Germline CDR1 reads LGHDT; CDR2 reads YNNKEL (reference sequence). The CDR3, as DNA: TGTGCCAGCGGCGGGACAGGGTTGCAAGATACGCAGTATTTT. The encoded protein is CASGGTGLQDTQYF.

The V call is TRBV25-1, the J call TRBJ1-2; 8 positions agree with TRBD1. The CDR3 totals 12 residues. Looked up from germline, CDR1 is MGHDK and CDR2 is SYGVNS. V was clipped by 7 bases and J by 7 bases; unmatched bases: 5. The CDR3 DNA reads as TGTGCCAGCATGAACAGGGGGGGTGGCTACACCTTC. Translating it yields CASMNRGGGYTF.

This clone was found a few times. The V call is TRBV4-1, the J call TRBJ1-5, with 7 positions matching TRBD1. V trimming: 1 base; J trimming: 2 bases; junction bases outside the gene matches: 5. CDR1 is MGHRA and CDR2 is YSYEKL in the germline V gene. The CDR3 runs 16 residues. In nucleotides, the CDR3 is TGCGCCAGCAGCCAAGTGACAGGGTTAGGCAATCAGCCCCAGCATTTT. This sequence encodes CASSQVTGLGNQPQHF.

The chain uses TRBV9 and TRBJ2-1; no firm D call. Trimming left V 2 bases short and J 0 bases short, with 9 bases between. From germline, CDR1 is SGDLS and CDR2 YYNGEE. CDR3 length equals 15 residues. The CDR3: CASSVGMSSYNEQFF. In DNA form, the CDR3 reads TGTGCCAGCAGCGTCGGTATGAGCTCCTACAATGAGCAGTTCTTC.

The chain has TRBV11-1 and TRBJ2-7, with 8 positions matching TRBD1. The ends lost 5 bases at V and 7 bases at J; junction bases unmatched: 10. CDR3 length equals 14 residues. Germline V gene lookup returns CDR1 SGHAT and CDR2 FQDESV (reference sequence). CDR3 DNA: TGTGCCAGCAGCGATCGCAGGGGGCCTCGGGAGCAGTACTTC. This sequence encodes CASSDRRGPREQYF. The whole variable domain, remainder taken from reference TRBV11-1 and TRBJ2-7, is EAEVAQSPRYKITEKSQAVAFWCDPISGHATLYWYRQILGQGPELLVQFQDESVVDDSQLPKDRFSAERLKGVDSTLKIQPAELGDSAMYLCASSDRRGPREQYFGPGTRLTVT.

The chain links TRBV10-3 to TRBJ2-5; 8 bases match TRBD2. V lost 7 bases, J lost 4 bases, and 5 bases stayed unmatched. Germline V gene sequence: CDR1 ENHRY, CDR2 SYGVKD. The CDR3 runs 13 residues. CDR3 bases: TGTGCCATCATGGCGGGAGGAGGAGAGACCCAGTACTTC. Its protein product is CAIMAGGGETQYF.

A few counts support this clone. The chain combines TRBV30 with TRBJ2-1; no reliable D call. The V end lost 4 bases, the J end lost 8 bases, and 15 bases lay between the germline ends. Germline assignment: CDR1 GTSNPN and CDR2 SVGIG (reference sequence). This CDR3 region has 13 residues. The DNA of the CDR3 is TGTGCCTGGACGTGGGCCTTGGCCGATGAGCAGTTCTTC. The encoded protein is CAWTWALADEQFF.

This chain links TRBV9 with TRBJ2-5; D gene unclear. Per the germline V gene, CDR1 is SGDLS and CDR2 is YYNGEE. V lost 3 bases, J lost 4 bases, and 16 bases lay in between. This CDR3 comprises 15 residues. The CDR3 coding sequence is TGTGCCAGCAGCGCCACCCCTACGGTTGGAGAGACCCAGTACTTC. This encodes CASSATPTVGETQYF.

V usage is TRBV19 and J usage is TRBJ1-1; 7 nucleotides match TRBD1. This CDR3 comprises 13 residues. V trimming: 6 bases; J trimming: 1 base; junction bases outside the gene matches: 2. Germline loops: CDR1 LNHDA, CDR2 SQIVND (reference sequence). CDR3 DNA: TGTGCCAGTAGCCGGGACAGGAACACTGAAGCTTTCTTT. This translates into CASSRDRNTEAFF.

The gene calls are TRBV6-5 and TRBJ2-3; D possibly corresponds to TRBD2 (6 bases). CDR3 length: 15 amino acids. Germline CDR1 MNHEY, CDR2 SVGAGI. V lost 4 bases, J lost 0 bases, and 11 bases lay in between. In DNA, the CDR3 is TGTGCCAGCAGTTTAGGCGGGAAGAGCACAGATACGCAGTATTTT. Its translation is CASSLGGKSTDTQYF.

This rearrangement joins TRBV21-1 to TRBJ2-1; TRBD1 is the table's D call, not checked against the DNA. TRBV21-1 is recorded as a pseudogene. The CDR3 is made up of 20 amino acids. This CDR3 is CASSQHPITPGTGYVDEQFF. The DNA for the CDR3 is TGTGCCAGCAGCCAACACCCTATTACCCCCGGGACAGGGTATGTTGATGAGCAGTTCTTC.

This clone was detected only a few times. The chain combines TRBV28 with TRBJ2-7; tentative D call: TRBD2 (5 bases). The CDR3 covers 14 residues. V lost 1 base and J lost 3, with 10 bases in between. Germline CDR1 and CDR2: MDHEN and SYDVKM. DNA for the CDR3: TGTGCCAGCAGTTTATTCCCGCGGGTCTACGAGCAGTACTTC. The encoded protein is CASSLFPRVYEQYF.

V and J are TRBV19 and TRBJ1-2; 8 nucleotides line up with TRBD1. Germline CDR1 reads LNHDA; CDR2 reads SQIVND (reference sequence). This CDR3 comprises 15 residues. With V trimmed by 3 bases and J by 6 bases, 9 bases remained unmatched. For the CDR3, the DNA is TGTGCCAGTAGTATGCCCCCCCAGGGGGCGGATGGCTACACCTTC. The encoded protein is CASSMPPQGADGYTF.

DNA for the CDR3: TGCGCCAGCAGCCTTTCGACAGTCTCTGGAAACACCATATATTTT. This sequence encodes CASSLSTVSGNTIYF. The chain has TRBV5-1 and TRBJ1-3; D might be TRBD1 (5 bases). CDR3 size: 15 residues. Germline CDR1 and CDR2: SGHRS and YFSETQ. V gave up 4 bases and J gave up 0 bases, with 11 bases separating them.

V and J are TRBV7-9 and TRBJ2-2; 7 bases map to TRBD2. V trimming: 5 bases; J trimming: 5 bases; junction bases outside the gene matches: 8. The length of the CDR3 is 15 residues. Germline loops: CDR1 SEHNR, CDR2 FQNEAQ (reference sequence). The CDR3 spells CASSRGSGETGELFF. The CDR3 coding sequence is TGTGCCAGCAGCCGCGGGAGTGGTGAAACCGGGGAGCTGTTTTTT.

This sequence joins TRBV27 and TRBJ2-7, with D possibly matching TRBD1 (5 bases). Trimming took 7 bases from V and 4 from J, leaving 23 bases between them. Per the germline V gene, CDR1 is MNHEY and CDR2 is SMNVEV (reference sequence). CDR3 length equals 16 residues. CDR3 region: CASTPETSDGQYEQYF. CDR3 bases: TGTGCCAGCACCCCTGAGACCTCGGACGGACAATACGAGCAGTACTTC.

The chain combines TRBV9 with TRBJ2-2; the match to TRBD1 covers 9 bases. This CDR3 is 17 amino acids long. Germline V CDR1 and CDR2: SGDLS, YYNGEE. Germline trimming cut 0 bases from V and 6 bases from J; bases unmatched to any gene: 9. The CDR3 DNA reads as TGTGCCAGCAGCGTAGAGGGGGGACAGGGAGGATCCGGGGAGCTGTTTTTT. Its translation: CASSVEGGQGGSGELFF.

This clone is a singleton in its sample. DNA for the CDR3: TGTGCCAGCAGCTCCAGGATTTCCTACAATGAGCAGTTCTTC. This gives the protein CASSSRISYNEQFF. This chain connects TRBV6-5 to TRBJ2-1; D ambiguous. The CDR3 consists of 14 residues. The germline gives CDR1 MNHEY, CDR2 SVGAGI. V lost 6 bases and J 1 base, leaving 10 bases between the germline ends.

The chain links TRBV7-2 to TRBJ2-2, with TRBD1 matching 7 bases. The CDR3 is made up of 15 amino acids. Losses at the gene ends were 5 bases for V and 5 bases for J; bases not matched to a gene: 8. Germline loops: CDR1 SGHTA, CDR2 FQGNSA. The CDR3 reads CASSIRQGGTGELFF. CDR3 nucleotides: TGTGCCAGCAGCATCAGACAGGGTGGTACCGGGGAGCTGTTTTTT.

The rearrangement uses TRBV27 and TRBJ2-7; D is perhaps TRBD1 (6 bases). Germline CDR1 and CDR2: MNHEY and SMNVEV (reference sequence). The germline V and J ends were trimmed by 4 bases and 6 bases, with 13 bases remaining between them. This CDR3 has 13 amino acids. Here the CDR3 reads CASSSPRGFEQYF. The CDR3 DNA reads TGTGCCAGCAGTTCCCCAAGGGGGTTCGAGCAGTACTTC.

A single count supports this clone. The CDR3 reads CASRDGQVLAEAFF. The CDR3 region has the DNA TGTGCCAGCAGGGACGGACAGGTTTTGGCTGAAGCTTTCTTT. This rearrangement joins TRBV6-5 to TRBJ1-1; TRBD1 matches 7 bases. The CDR3 is 14 residues long. Germline values: CDR1 MNHEY, CDR2 SVGAGI. V lost 6 bases to trimming and J lost 6 bases; unmatched junction nucleotides: 10.